This T cell receptor (beta chain) was identified during a study of beta chain features in type 1 diabetes. The whole isolated RNA underwent reverse transcription, so sequencing captured expressed TCRB transcripts. The table came from immunoSEQ multiplex PCR; TCRdb's copy has only in-frame clones and leaves some out. The sample yields a few hundred thousand clones, about 13% seen once. About 120 mL of blood, on average, came from one heparinised draw per donor. Sorting based on CD45RO/CCR7/CD25/CD127/CD95/CD27 separated CD4+ naive, central memory, regulatory and stem cell-like memory cells. Study-level findings and limits: Shortening of TCRB CDR3s, moderate but significant, appeared in all four CD4+ subsets of Type 1 diabetes patients. In the patient group, naive, central memory and Treg TCRB repertoires seemed more alike than in the healthy donor group.

Looked up from germline, CDR1 is MNHEY and CDR2 is SMNVEV (reference sequence). V lost 5 bases, J lost 8 bases, and 13 bases stayed unmatched. CDR3 length equals 16 residues. A note on this clone: The antigen remains undetermined.

This TCR came from a woman between 18 and 29 years old with type 1 diabetes. The chain is built from TRBV27 and TRBJ1-4, with 8 bases fitting TRBD1. The sequenced material came from naive CD4+ T cells from blood. CDR3 sequence: CASSEGHGTGGEKLFF. The CDR3 DNA reads as TGTGCCAGCAGTGAGGGCCACGGGACAGGCGGGGAAAAACTGTTTTTT.